Sequencing of this TCR beta chain was carried out in a study of regulatory T cells in long-lasting Graves disease. Per germline, CDR1 SGHDT and CDR2 YYEEEE. The CDR3 is 15 residues long. Trimming took off 7 bases at V and 1 base at J, with 14 bases between the two ends. Noted time point: persistent/refractory GD, antithyroid drugs over 5 years with positive TRAb. The TCR library used RNA extracted from PBMCs. Researchers made TCR beta libraries by using iRepertoire HTBI primers and running Arm-PCR on CDR3 regions. In the authors' methods: The samples yielded 62 TRBV and roughly 15 TRBJ segments. TCRdb reprocessed the multiplex PCR reads with MiXCR, giving one entry per CDR3 protein. These V and J calls derive from TCRdb rather than the authors' analysis. Found here are 300,000 to 350,000 distinct CDR3 sequences, around a fifth of them singletons; the top ten hold 25% to 30%.

The material sequenced was peripheral blood mononuclear cells (PBMCs), taken when the disease was refractory, from a patient treated with antithyroid drugs. This chain connects TRBV5-6 to TRBJ2-2, with D perhaps matching TRBD1 (5 bases). The sequence was collected from a female donor with Graves disease. The DNA of the CDR3 is TGTGCCAGCCGCAAAGGGGAAAGGAACACCGGGGAGCTGTTTTTT. As protein: CASRKGERNTGELFF.